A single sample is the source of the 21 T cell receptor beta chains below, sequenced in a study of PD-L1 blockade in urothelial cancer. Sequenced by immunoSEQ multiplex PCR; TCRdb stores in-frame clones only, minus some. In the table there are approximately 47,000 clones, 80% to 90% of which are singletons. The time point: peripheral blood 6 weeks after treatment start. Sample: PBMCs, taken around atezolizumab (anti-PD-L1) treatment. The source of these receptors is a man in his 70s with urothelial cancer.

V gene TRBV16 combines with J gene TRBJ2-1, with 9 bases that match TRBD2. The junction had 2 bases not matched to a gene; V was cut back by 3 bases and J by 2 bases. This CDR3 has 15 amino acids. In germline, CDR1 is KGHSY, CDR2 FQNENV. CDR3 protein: CASSQTSGAYNEQFF. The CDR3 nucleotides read TGTGCCAGCAGCCAGACTAGCGGAGCCTACAATGAGCAGTTCTTC.

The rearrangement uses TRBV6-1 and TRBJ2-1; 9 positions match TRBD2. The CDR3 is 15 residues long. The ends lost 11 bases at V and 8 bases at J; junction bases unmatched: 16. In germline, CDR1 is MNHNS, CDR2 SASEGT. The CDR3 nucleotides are TGTGCCCTCTATAATGACGTAGCGGGAGCTTATGAGCAGTTCTTC. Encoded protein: CALYNDVAGAYEQFF.

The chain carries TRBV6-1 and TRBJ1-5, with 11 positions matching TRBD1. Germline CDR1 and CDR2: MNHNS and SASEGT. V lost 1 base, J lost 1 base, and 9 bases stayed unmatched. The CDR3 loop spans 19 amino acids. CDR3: CASSEVVWTGGGSNQPQHF. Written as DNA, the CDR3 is TGTGCCAGCAGTGAAGTAGTTTGGACAGGGGGCGGGAGCAATCAGCCCCAGCATTTT.

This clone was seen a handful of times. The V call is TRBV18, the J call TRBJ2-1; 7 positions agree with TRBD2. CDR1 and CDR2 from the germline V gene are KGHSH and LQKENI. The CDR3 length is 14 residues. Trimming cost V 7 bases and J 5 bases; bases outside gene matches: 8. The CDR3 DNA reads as TGTGCCAGCTTGATTTCGGGAGGAAACAATGAGCAGTTCTTC. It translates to CASLISGGNNEQFF.

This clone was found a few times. CDR3 in DNA: TGCGCCAGCAGCTTCGGCGGGGGCTGGGAGACCCAGTACTTC. Amino acids: CASSFGGGWETQYF. The chain couples TRBV5-1 to TRBJ2-5; TRBD2 is a possible D gene (7 bases). This CDR3 has 14 amino acids. V dropped 2 bases and J dropped 5 bases, with 13 bases sitting between them. Germline CDR1 and CDR2: SGHRS and YFSETQ.

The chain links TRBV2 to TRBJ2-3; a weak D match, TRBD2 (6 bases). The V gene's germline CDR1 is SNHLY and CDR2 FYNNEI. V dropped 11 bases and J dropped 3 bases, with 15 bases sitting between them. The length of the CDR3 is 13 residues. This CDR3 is CAGRDSYTDTQYF. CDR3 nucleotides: TGTGCCGGCCGGGACTCTTATACAGATACGCAGTATTTT.

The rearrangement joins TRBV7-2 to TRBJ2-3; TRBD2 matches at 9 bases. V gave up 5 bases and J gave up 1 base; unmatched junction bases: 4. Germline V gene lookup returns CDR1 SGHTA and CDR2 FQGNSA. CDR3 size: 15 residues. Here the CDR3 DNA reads TGTGCCAGCAGCCCTAAGCGGGAGGGCACAGATACGCAGTATTTT. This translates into CASSPKREGTDTQYF.

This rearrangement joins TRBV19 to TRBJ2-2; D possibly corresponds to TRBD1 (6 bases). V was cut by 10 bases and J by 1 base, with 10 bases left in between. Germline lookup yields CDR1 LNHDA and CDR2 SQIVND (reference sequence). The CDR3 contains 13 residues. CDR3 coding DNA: TGTGCCACCGGACAGTTGAACACCGGGGAGCTGTTTTTT. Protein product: CATGQLNTGELFF.

CDR3: CASSHGDGSTGELFF. CDR3 nucleotides: TGTGCCAGCAGCCACGGGGACGGGAGTACCGGGGAGCTGTTTTTT. The chain employs TRBV14 and TRBJ2-2; weak D call: TRBD2 (6 bases). The CDR3 is 15 amino acids. V lost 3 bases, J lost 5 bases, and 13 bases lay in between. Germline CDR1 and CDR2: SGHDN and FVKESK.

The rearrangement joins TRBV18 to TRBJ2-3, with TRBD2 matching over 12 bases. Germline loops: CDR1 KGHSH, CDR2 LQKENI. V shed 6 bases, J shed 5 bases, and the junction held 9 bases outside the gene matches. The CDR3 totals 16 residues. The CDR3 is CASSRKLAGGEDTQYF. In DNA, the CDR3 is TGTGCCAGCTCCCGCAAACTAGCGGGAGGAGAAGATACGCAGTATTTT.

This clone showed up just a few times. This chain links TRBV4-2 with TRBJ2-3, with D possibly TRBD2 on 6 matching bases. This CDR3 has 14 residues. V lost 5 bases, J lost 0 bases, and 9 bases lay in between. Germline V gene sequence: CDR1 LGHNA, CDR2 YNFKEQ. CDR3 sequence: CASSGLASTDTQYF. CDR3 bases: TGTGCCAGCAGCGGGCTAGCGAGCACAGATACGCAGTATTTT.

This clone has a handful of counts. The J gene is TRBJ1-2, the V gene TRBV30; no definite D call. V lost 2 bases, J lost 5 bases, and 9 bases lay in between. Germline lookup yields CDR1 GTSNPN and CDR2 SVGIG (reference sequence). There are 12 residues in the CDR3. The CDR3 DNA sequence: TGTGCCTGGAGTCAACGGGGATATGGCTACACCTTC. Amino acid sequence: CAWSQRGYGYTF.

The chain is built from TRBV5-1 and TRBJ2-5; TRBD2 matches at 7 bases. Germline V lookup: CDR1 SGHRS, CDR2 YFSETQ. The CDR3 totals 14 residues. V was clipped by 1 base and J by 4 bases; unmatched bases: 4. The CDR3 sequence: CASSLRTRGETQYF. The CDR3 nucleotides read TGCGCCAGCAGCTTGAGGACTAGAGGAGAGACCCAGTACTTC.

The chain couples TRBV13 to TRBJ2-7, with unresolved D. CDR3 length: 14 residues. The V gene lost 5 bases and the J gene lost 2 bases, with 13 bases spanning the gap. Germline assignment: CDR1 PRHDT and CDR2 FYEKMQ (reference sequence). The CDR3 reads CASSPGWAPYEQYF. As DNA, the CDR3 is TGTGCCAGCAGCCCAGGATGGGCCCCCTACGAGCAGTACTTC.

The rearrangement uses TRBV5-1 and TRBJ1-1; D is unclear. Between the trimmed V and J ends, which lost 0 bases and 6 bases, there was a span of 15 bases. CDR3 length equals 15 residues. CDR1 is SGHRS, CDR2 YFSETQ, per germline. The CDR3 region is CASSLDLQVSPEAFF. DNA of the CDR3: TGCGCCAGCAGCTTGGACCTTCAGGTCTCCCCTGAAGCTTTCTTT.

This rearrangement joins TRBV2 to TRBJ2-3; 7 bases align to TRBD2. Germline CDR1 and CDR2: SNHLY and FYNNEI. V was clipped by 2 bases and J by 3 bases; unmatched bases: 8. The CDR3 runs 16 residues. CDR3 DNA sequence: TGTGCCAGCAGTGAATCGAACGGGAGGTGGACAGATACGCAGTATTTT. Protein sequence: CASSESNGRWTDTQYF. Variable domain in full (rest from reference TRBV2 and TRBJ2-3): EPEVTQTPSHQVTQMGQEVILRCVPISNHLYFYWYRQILGQKVEFLVSFYNNEISEKSEIFDDQFSVERPDGSNFTLKIRSTKLEDSAMYFCASSESNGRWTDTQYFGPGTRLTVL.

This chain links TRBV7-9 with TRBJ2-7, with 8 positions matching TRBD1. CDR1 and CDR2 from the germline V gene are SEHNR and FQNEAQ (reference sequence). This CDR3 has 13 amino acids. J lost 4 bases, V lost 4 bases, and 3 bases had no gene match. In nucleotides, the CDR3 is TGTGCCAGCAGCTCGACAGGGGCATACGAGCAGTACTTC. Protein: CASSSTGAYEQYF.

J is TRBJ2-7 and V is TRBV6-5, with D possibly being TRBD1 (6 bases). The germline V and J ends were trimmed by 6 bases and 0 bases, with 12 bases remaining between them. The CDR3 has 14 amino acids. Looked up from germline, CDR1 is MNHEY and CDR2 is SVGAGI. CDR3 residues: CASRIQGSSYEQYF. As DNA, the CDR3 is TGTGCCAGCAGAATACAGGGAAGCTCCTACGAGCAGTACTTC.

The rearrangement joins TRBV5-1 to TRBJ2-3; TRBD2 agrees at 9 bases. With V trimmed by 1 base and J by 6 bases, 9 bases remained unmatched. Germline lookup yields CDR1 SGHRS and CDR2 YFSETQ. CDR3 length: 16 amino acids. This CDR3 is CASSLSTSGSGDTQYF. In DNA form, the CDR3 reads TGCGCCAGCAGCTTGAGTACTAGCGGGTCGGGGGATACGCAGTATTTT. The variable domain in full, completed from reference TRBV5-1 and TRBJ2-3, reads KAGVTQTPRYLIKTRGQQVTLSCSPISGHRSVSWYQQTPGQGLQFLFEYFSETQRNKGNFPGRFSGRQFSNSRSEMNVSTLELGDSALYLCASSLSTSGSGDTQYFGPGTRLTVL.

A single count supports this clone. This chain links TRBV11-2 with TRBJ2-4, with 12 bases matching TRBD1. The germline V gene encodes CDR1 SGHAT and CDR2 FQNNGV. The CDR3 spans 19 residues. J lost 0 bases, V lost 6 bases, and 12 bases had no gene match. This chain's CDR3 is CASSPAGTGGSLAKNIQYF. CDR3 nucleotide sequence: TGTGCCAGCAGTCCCGCCGGGACAGGGGGCTCCTTAGCCAAAAACATTCAGTACTTC.

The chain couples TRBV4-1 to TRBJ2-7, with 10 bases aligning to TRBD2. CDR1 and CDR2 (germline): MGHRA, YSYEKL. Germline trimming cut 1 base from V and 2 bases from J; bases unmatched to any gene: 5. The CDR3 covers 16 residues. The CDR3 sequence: CASSQGTSGATYEQYF. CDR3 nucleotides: TGCGCCAGCAGCCAAGGGACTAGCGGAGCTACCTACGAGCAGTACTTC.